This TCR beta chain was sequenced for a study of regulatory T cells in long-lasting Graves disease (dated by TCRdb to the early 2020s). Study-level background: Persistent Graves' disease was defined as persistently positive TSH receptor autoantibodies together with antithyroid drug treatment for over 5 years. This study used TCR sequencing and RNA sequencing of peripheral blood to compare persistent Graves' disease patients against newly diagnosed Graves' disease patients. The study was registered as a clinical trial and conducted in China. TCR sequencing covered some 13 persistent and approximately 20 newly diagnosed Graves' disease patients, some 33 samples in total. Persistent Graves' disease patients in the clinical cohort had taken antithyroid drugs for approximately 10 years on average.

Reading the label with the study, this specimen's time point is: persistent/refractory GD, antithyroid drugs over 5 years with positive TRAb. RNA was extracted from PBMCs in TRIzol for both TCR sequencing and RNA sequencing. The diagnosis of Graves' disease followed American Thyroid Association guidelines. The patients came from an endocrinology department in Xi'an, China. Each patient gave 9 to 10 milliliters of peripheral blood, collected in an EDTA anticoagulant tube. Ficoll Paque Plus density gradient separation was used to isolate PBMCs, and no further T cell sorting was performed. An Agilent 2100 Bioanalyzer and agarose gel were used to check RNA quality, while a NanoDrop 2000 measured RNA concentration. The research as a whole found: Sequencing and analysis were restricted to the TCR beta chain. The authors noted that the small sample size was a limitation that may lower accuracy. More public clonotypes were shared among persistent patients (around 2,600) than among newly diagnosed patients (more than 950). Because the primary lesion, thyroid tissue, could not be accessed, the study looked at peripheral blood alone. Lower TCR Shannon entropy and fewer highly expanded clones were observed in persistent Graves' disease patients than in newly diagnosed patients, which suggested clonal expansion.

Comment on this clonotype: The antigen it recognizes is unknown. The input lacks base qualities; no much larger clone sits a single base away.

The library was obtained by multiplex PCR. Sequenced on an Illumina HiSeq 4000. To build TCR beta libraries, CDR3 regions were amplified by Arm-PCR using iRepertoire HTBI primers. Before sequencing, the PCR products went through gel purification. As for the authors' bioinformatics: Gene usage analysis of CDR3 amino acid clonotypes used the 60 to 75 TRBV and some 13 TRBJ segments found across samples. Filtered high-quality paired reads were merged into contigs using COPE and FqMerger. BLAST was used to align contigs to the IMGT TRBV, TRBD and TRBJ reference genes, and CDR3 was defined following IMGT. Clonotypes above 0.1% frequency were classified as highly expanded clones. Repertoire diversity was measured by Shannon entropy, and V-J evenness by the Gini coefficient. A clonotype found in more than one individual was treated as public. Using fastp trimming at Q25 and MiXCR clonotype assembly, TCRdb reanalyzed the public sequencing data and kept in-frame beta chains. Rows merge per CDR3 protein into single entries with the most common DNA and genes. The authors' filters were not applied to this entry. This sample comprises about 470,000 distinct CDR3 sequences, less than 25% of them detected only once. The ten largest clonotypes hold 7% to 9.5% of the sample.

The material was peripheral blood mononuclear cells (PBMCs), obtained when the disease was refractory, from a patient treated with antithyroid drugs. The sequence was collected from a female donor with Graves disease.

The CDR3 has the sequence CASSPMGSWEQYF. The nucleotides read TGTGCCAGCAGCCCCATGGGTAGCTGGGAGCAGTACTTC. The chain was built from TRBV14 and TRBJ2-7; the D gene cannot be resolved reliably. The CDR3 runs 13 residues from the cysteine to the phenylalanine. CDR3 DNA is the only sequence kept; it has 39 bases, read in frame from the first base. The trim is 4 bases for V and 7 bases for J, with a gap of 14 bases between the germline ends. CDR1 and CDR2, per the germline V gene, are SGHDN and FVKESK.